This entry features one TCR beta chain sequence. The sample is drawn from a study of T cell changes during pregnancy in multiple sclerosis. The repertoire was sequenced with immunoSEQ multiplex PCR; TCRdb's copy has only in-frame clones and lacks some. This table has over 90,000 clones, 85% to 95% appearing once. Germline lookup yields CDR1 SGHRS and CDR2 YFSETQ. The CDR3 is made up of 14 amino acids. V lost 3 bases and J 1 base, leaving 10 bases between the germline ends. The chain recombines TRBV5-1 with TRBJ1-1; D remains ambiguous. The sequencing here drew on peripheral blood, taken before pregnancy. This sequence was found in a female donor with multiple sclerosis, enrolled in a pregnancy study. The CDR3 coding sequence is TGCGCCAGCAGCTCGCGGAAAGGGAACACTGAAGCTTTCTTT. Amino acid sequence: CASSSRKGNTEAFF.